The following is a T cell receptor beta chain sequence with its context. Its antigen is still unknown. These data are taken from a study of cytomegalovirus exposure and HLA in healthy donors. Study outcomes and limitations: Apparent HLA restriction characterized most CMV-associated TCR beta chains in a later analysis. More clonal expansion characterized HLA-associated TCR beta chains than equally common others in a later analysis.

The PCR had 60 Vbeta and 13 Jbeta primers. The data were produced by immunoSEQ multiplex PCR, yet TCRdb's version contains in-frame clones alone and is incomplete. Here the sample spans 190,000 or so clones, about 85% being singletons. V lost 8 bases, J lost 6 bases, and 8 bases stayed unmatched. The length of the CDR3 is 14 residues. Germline V gives CDR1 LNHDA, CDR2 SQIVND (reference sequence). The clonotype was recovered from a woman aged 45-65 years in good health and CMV-seropositive. The chain joins TRBV19 to TRBJ2-1; 9 bases agree with TRBD2. Specimen: PBMCs. DNA for the CDR3: TGTGCCAGTTCCATGGGCGGGGGGGTCAATGAGCAGTTCTTC. Residues: CASSMGGGVNEQFF.